This TCR beta chain was recovered during a study of cytomegalovirus exposure and HLA in healthy donors. PCR used 60 Vbeta primers and 13 Jbeta primers. Some clones are missing from TCRdb's copy, which holds only in-frame ones; the method was immunoSEQ multiplex PCR. This table holds 95,000 to 120,000 clones, roughly two thirds found once. Study results and caveats: In a later analysis, TCR beta V- and J-gene trimming showed a link to a missense DCLRE1C variant.

This clone was recorded a few times. Its antigen remains unknown. The clonotype originates from a man younger than 35 in good health and CMV-seropositive. The sequenced material came from PBMCs.

The CDR3, as DNA: TGCGCCAGCAGCCAAGATCCCCCGACAGATAGCAATCAGCCCCAGCATTTT. It yields the protein CASSQDPPTDSNQPQHF. V is TRBV4-1 and J is TRBJ1-5; TRBD1 might be the D (5 bases). Per germline, CDR1 MGHRA and CDR2 YSYEKL. The CDR3 spans 17 residues. V lost 0 bases and J lost 0, with 12 bases in between.